This T cell receptor beta chain was recovered during a study of cytomegalovirus exposure and HLA in healthy donors. 13 Jbeta primers and 60 Vbeta primers were used for the PCR. The protocol was immunoSEQ multiplex PCR, while the TCRdb copy is restricted to in-frame clones and leaves out a portion. The sample contains some 130,000 clones, around 85% of which appear only once. CDR1 is SGHTA and CDR2 is FQGTGA in the germline V gene. V gave up 4 bases and J gave up 4 bases; unmatched junction bases: 3. CDR3 length equals 14 residues. The TCR was taken from a woman aged 45-59 years in good health and CMV-seropositive. Sequenced material: PBMCs. This chain links TRBV7-3 with TRBJ2-3; 9 bases are a match to TRBD1. The DNA of the CDR3 is TGTGCCAGCAGCTGGGACAGGGCGCCAGATACGCAGTATTTT. Residues: CASSWDRAPDTQYF.